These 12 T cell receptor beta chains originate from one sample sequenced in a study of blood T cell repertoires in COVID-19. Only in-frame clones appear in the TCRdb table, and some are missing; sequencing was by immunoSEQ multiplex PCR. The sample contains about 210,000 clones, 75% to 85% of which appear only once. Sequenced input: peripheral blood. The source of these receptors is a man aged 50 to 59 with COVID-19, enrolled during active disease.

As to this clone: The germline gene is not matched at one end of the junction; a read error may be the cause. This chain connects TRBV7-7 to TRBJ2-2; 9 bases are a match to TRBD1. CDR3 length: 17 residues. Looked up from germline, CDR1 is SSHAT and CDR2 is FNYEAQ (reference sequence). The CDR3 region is CASSPKQGALMPGELFF. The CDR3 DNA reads TGTGCTAGCAGCCCTAAACAGGGGGCGCTAATGCCCGGGGAGCTGTTTTTT.

The CDR3 here is CASSLGRGRKETQYF. CDR3 coding DNA: TGTGCCAGCAGCTTAGGCAGGGGGCGTAAAGAGACCCAGTACTTC. V usage is TRBV7-8 and J usage is TRBJ2-5; 8 bases are a match to TRBD1. CDR3 size: 15 residues. Trimming at V came to 1 base and at J to 3 bases, leaving 4 bases not matched to a gene. CDR1 is SGHVS, CDR2 FQNEAQ, per germline.

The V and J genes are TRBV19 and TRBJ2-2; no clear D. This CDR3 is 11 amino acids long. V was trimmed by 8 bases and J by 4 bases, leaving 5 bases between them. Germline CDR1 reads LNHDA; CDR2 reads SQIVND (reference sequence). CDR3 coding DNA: TGTGCCAGTTCGGGCACCGGGGAGCTGTTTTTT. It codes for CASSGTGELFF.

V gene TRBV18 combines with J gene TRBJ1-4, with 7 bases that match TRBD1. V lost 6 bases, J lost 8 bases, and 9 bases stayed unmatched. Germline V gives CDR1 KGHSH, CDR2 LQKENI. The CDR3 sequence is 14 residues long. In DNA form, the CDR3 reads TGTGCCAGCTCGCCCCTGACAGGGAACGAAAAACTGTTTTTT. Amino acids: CASSPLTGNEKLFF.

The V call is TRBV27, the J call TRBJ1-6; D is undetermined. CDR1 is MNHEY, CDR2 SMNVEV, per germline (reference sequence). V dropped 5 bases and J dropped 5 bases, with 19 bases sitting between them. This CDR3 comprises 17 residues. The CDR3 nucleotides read TGTGCCAGCAGTCTTTTGAGCTCCGGGAACCATAATTCACCCCTCCACTTT. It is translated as CASSLLSSGNHNSPLHF.

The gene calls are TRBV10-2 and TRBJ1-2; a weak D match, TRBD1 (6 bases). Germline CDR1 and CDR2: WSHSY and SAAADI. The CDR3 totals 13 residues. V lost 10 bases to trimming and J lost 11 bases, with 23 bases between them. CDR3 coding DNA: TGCGCCACCCGCCGGGGGGCGACTAGTTGGTACACCTTC. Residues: CATRRGATSWYTF.

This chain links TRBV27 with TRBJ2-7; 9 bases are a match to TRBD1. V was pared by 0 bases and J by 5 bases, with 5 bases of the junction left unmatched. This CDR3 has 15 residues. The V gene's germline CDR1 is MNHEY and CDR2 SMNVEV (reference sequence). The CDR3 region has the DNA TGTGCCAGCAGTTTATCGGGACAGGGAGGCAACGAGCAGTACTTC. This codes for CASSLSGQGGNEQYF.

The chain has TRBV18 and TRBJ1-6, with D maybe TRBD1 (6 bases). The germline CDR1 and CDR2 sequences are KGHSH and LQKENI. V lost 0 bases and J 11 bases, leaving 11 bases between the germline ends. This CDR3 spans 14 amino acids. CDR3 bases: TGTGCCAGCTCACCACCCGGGGGGGCGACACCCCTCCACTTT. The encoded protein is CASSPPGGATPLHF.

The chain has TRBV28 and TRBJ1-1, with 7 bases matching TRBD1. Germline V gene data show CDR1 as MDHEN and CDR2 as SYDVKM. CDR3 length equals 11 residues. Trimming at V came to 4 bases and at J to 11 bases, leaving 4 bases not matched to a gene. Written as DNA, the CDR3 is TGTGCCAGCAGTTCGACAGGGAACGCTTTCTTT. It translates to CASSSTGNAFF.

This chain's CDR3 is CASSSGLHGELFF. In nucleotides, the CDR3 is TGTGCCAGCAGTTCCGGACTCCACGGGGAGCTGTTTTTT. The J gene is TRBJ2-2, the V gene TRBV28; perhaps TRBD2 as D (5 bases). There are 13 residues in the CDR3. Germline CDR1 is MDHEN and CDR2 is SYDVKM. The V gene lost 4 bases and the J gene lost 7 bases, with 10 bases spanning the gap.

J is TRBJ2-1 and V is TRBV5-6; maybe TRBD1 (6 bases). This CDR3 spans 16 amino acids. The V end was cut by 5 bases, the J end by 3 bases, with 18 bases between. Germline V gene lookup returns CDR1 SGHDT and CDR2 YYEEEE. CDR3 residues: CASSPILTGIYNEQFF. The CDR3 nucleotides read TGTGCCAGCAGTCCAATTCTGACAGGCATCTACAATGAGCAGTTCTTC.

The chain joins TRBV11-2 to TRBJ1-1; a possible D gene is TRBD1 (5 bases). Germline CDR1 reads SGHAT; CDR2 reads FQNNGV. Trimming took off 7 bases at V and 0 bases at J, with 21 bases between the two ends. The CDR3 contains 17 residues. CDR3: CASTRGYGRYMNTEAFF. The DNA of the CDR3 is TGTGCCAGCACCCGGGGGTACGGACGGTATATGAACACTGAAGCTTTCTTT. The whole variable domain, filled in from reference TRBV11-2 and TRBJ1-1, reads EAGVAQSPRYKIIEKRQSVAFWCNPISGHATLYWYQQILGQGPKLLIQFQNNGVVDDSQLPKDRFSAERLKGVDSTLKIQPAKLEDSAVYLCASTRGYGRYMNTEAFFGQGTRLTVV.